This T cell receptor (beta chain) emerged from a study of molecular identifiers for immune sequencing clone quantification. Study information: In replicates, RNA from approximately 22,000 or 94,000 naive CD8 cells was divided five ways and four parts were sequenced.

Whole-study findings and limits: It was shown that clones above 20 RNA copies held over 99% of effector molecules, but under 1% in naive cells. Spiked Jurkat TCR RNA originating from one cell could reportedly be identified amid about a million naive cells.

The germline V gene encodes CDR1 KGHSH and CDR2 LQKENI. With 3 bases removed from V and 2 bases from J, the gap between germline ends came to 11 bases. The CDR3 totals 15 residues. Comment on this clonotype: Its antigen is still unknown.

Previously described methods with listed TCR primers produced the bulk TCR libraries. A single record per CDR3 protein comes from TCRdb applying MiXCR to the PCR reads. The table has hundreds of thousands of distinct CDR3 sequences, around a fifth seen once. Sequences were obtained from naive CD8+ T cells from blood, with Jurkat cell RNA spiked in. Subset noted: FACS-sorted CD8+CD4-CCR7+CD45RA+ naive T cells. The rearrangement uses TRBV18 and TRBJ2-1; no reliable D call. This TCR was sampled from a human donor in good health. Some libraries in this study had Jurkat cell RNA spiked in. The CDR3 DNA follows: TGTGCCAGCTCACCTCCTGACTGGGCCTACAATGAGCAGTTCTTC. It codes for CASSPPDWAYNEQFF.